This entry lists 9 T cell receptor beta chains sequenced from one sample in a study of technical replicates of blood from several donors. Sequenced by immunoSEQ multiplex PCR; TCRdb stores in-frame clones only, minus some. The table has about 73,000 clones, roughly 90% seen once. Sequencing used PBMCs. The source is a human donor in good health. Some clones in this sample may be carry-over from other donors' samples.

The chain uses TRBV5-1 and TRBJ1-4; maybe TRBD1 (6 bases). V was cut by 3 bases and J by 0 bases, with 9 bases left in between. Germline values: CDR1 SGHRS, CDR2 YFSETQ. This CDR3 spans 15 amino acids. The CDR3 loop reads CASSYEGATNEKLFF. The CDR3 nucleotides are TGCGCCAGCAGCTATGAGGGGGCAACTAATGAAAAACTGTTTTTT.

This clone was seen a single time. The chain combines TRBV4-3 with TRBJ2-7, with 9 bases that match TRBD2. The CDR3 contains 17 residues. V lost 0 bases and J lost 3; bases outside the gene matches: 9. CDR1 is LGHNA, CDR2 YSLEER, per germline. Here the CDR3 reads CASSQDGIGSGGYEQYF. DNA of the CDR3: TGCGCCAGCAGCCAAGATGGTATCGGTAGCGGGGGCTACGAGCAGTACTTC.

The chain combines TRBV7-6 with TRBJ1-4, with 7 bases identical to TRBD1. This CDR3 spans 13 amino acids. The V and J ends lost 6 bases and 4 bases, in that order; junction bases with no gene match: 2. Germline assignment: CDR1 SGHVS and CDR2 FNYEAQ. The CDR3 loop reads CASSRDSNEKLFF. CDR3 sequence (DNA): TGTGCCAGCAGTCGGGACAGTAATGAAAAACTGTTTTTT.

V and J are TRBV7-8 and TRBJ1-2, with a weak D call TRBD1 (6 bases). The V gene's germline CDR1 is SGHVS and CDR2 FQNEAQ. Trimming left V 0 bases short and J 2 bases short, with 13 bases between. CDR3 length: 16 amino acids. The DNA for the CDR3 is TGTGCCAGCAGCTTAGCGCCGGACAGAATAAACTATGGCTACACCTTC. Translated, it gives CASSLAPDRINYGYTF.

The V and J genes are TRBV5-8 and TRBJ1-4; D is possibly TRBD1 (5 bases). The CDR3 covers 17 residues. In germline, CDR1 is SGHTS, CDR2 YDEGEE. Between the trimmed V and J ends, which lost 1 base and 5 bases, there was a span of 18 bases. Here the CDR3 reads CASSLRRGSTANEKLFF. The CDR3 nucleotides are TGTGCCAGCAGCTTGCGACGGGGGAGTACGGCGAATGAAAAACTGTTTTTT. The full variable domain, with the rest looked up from reference TRBV5-8 and TRBJ1-4, is EAGVTQSPTHLIKTRGQQATLRCSPISGHTSVYWYQQALGLGLQFLLWYDEGEERNRGNFPPRFSGRQFPNYSSELNVNALELEDSALYLCASSLRRGSTANEKLFFGSGTQLSVL.

The CDR3 sequence is CASSLWTSGTSYNEQFF. DNA of the CDR3: TGTGCCAGCAGTTTGTGGACTAGCGGGACATCCTACAATGAGCAGTTCTTC. The rearrangement uses TRBV28 and TRBJ2-1; 12 positions match TRBD2. There are 17 residues in the CDR3. V shed 3 bases, J shed 1 base, and the junction held 4 bases outside the gene matches. CDR1 and CDR2 (germline): MDHEN, SYDVKM.

The V and J genes are TRBV6-1 and TRBJ1-6, with D maybe TRBD1 (6 bases). Trimming removed 4 bases at V and 0 bases at J, with 10 bases between. The CDR3 has 16 residues. Germline V gives CDR1 MNHNS, CDR2 SASEGT. CDR3 in DNA: TGTGCCAGCAGTGGACAGGCAAGCTCCTATAATTCACCCCTCCACTTT. It encodes CASSGQASSYNSPLHF.

Comment on this clone: The identical CDR3 is also encoded by other nucleotide sequences in the sample. CDR3 bases: TGTGCCAGCAGCTTAGCTGTCTCGAGCTCCTACAATGAGCAGTTCTTC. It translates to CASSLAVSSSYNEQFF. J is TRBJ2-1 and V is TRBV7-2; D unresolved. The CDR3 contains 16 residues. Germline values: CDR1 SGHTA, CDR2 FQGNSA. Trimming shortened V by 0 bases and J by 0 bases, and 9 bases separated the two germline ends.

The chain joins TRBV5-6 to TRBJ2-3; the D gene is possibly TRBD1 (5 bases). Germline V CDR1 and CDR2: SGHDT, YYEEEE. This CDR3 contains 13 residues. V shed 4 bases and J shed 0 bases, with 6 bases lying between them. CDR3 sequence reads: CASSGASTDTQYF. The CDR3 DNA reads TGTGCCAGCAGCGGGGCTAGCACAGATACGCAGTATTTT.